Each of the 5 T cell receptor beta chains below was sequenced from the same sample in a study of blood T cell repertoires in COVID-19. Sequencing used immunoSEQ multiplex PCR; TCRdb keeps in-frame clones, though not all of them. The sample consists of some 510,000 clones, over 75% of them appearing once. The sample comprised PBMCs or T cells enriched from blood (not recorded which). The origin of the receptors is a woman aged 40 to 50 who had recovered from COVID-19.

This clone showed up just once. This chain links TRBV20-1 with TRBJ2-7; D is unclear. The germline V and J ends were trimmed by 3 bases and 1 base, with 13 bases remaining between them. From germline, CDR1 is DFQATT and CDR2 SNEGSKA (reference sequence). CDR3 length equals 14 residues. CDR3 residues: CSASGLDRSYEQYF. The CDR3 nucleotides are TGCAGTGCTAGTGGCCTAGATCGGTCCTACGAGCAGTACTTC.

This rearrangement joins TRBV10-3 to TRBJ2-2; 7 bases are shared with TRBD2. This CDR3 has 12 amino acids. V was clipped by 8 bases and J by 5 bases; unmatched bases: 2. Per germline, CDR1 ENHRY and CDR2 SYGVKD. The CDR3 nucleotides are TGTGCCATCGGAGCGGGGACCGGGGAGCTGTTTTTT. Amino acid sequence: CAIGAGTGELFF.

This chain connects TRBV6-2 or TRBV6-3 to TRBJ1-1, with 7 bases fitting TRBD1. The CDR3 runs to 15 residues. In germline, CDR1 is MNHEY, CDR2 SVGEGT. Trimming took 4 bases from V and 3 from J; bases not matched to a gene: 8. The DNA of the CDR3 is TGTGCCAGCAGTTCCTATGGACAGGCTCACACTGAAGCTTTCTTT. Its protein product is CASSSYGQAHTEAFF.

The V and J genes are TRBV3-1 (or the pseudogene TRBV3-2) and TRBJ1-1; TRBD1 agrees at 7 bases. The trim removed 2 bases at V and 5 bases at J, leaving 17 bases unmatched. CDR3 size: 18 residues. Germline V lookup: CDR1 LGHDT, CDR2 YNNKEL (reference sequence). In DNA, the CDR3 is TGTGCCAGCAGCCAAACACAAATTCTCAGGGGGAGTGGGACTGAAGCTTTCTTT. Translation: CASSQTQILRGSGTEAFF.

The rearrangement links TRBV9 to TRBJ2-7; 10 bases are shared with TRBD1. Germline CDR1 SGDLS, CDR2 YYNGEE. The CDR3 sequence is 15 residues long. V was clipped by 3 bases and J by 7 bases; unmatched bases: 10. CDR3 nucleotide sequence: TGTGCCAGCAGCGCCGGCGGACAGGGGGTGGGTGAGCAGTACTTC. It specifies CASSAGGQGVGEQYF. Drawing the rest from reference TRBV9 and TRBJ2-7, the complete variable domain is DSGVTQTPKHLITATGQRVTLRCSPRSGDLSVYWYQQSLDQGLQFLIQYYNGEERAKGNILERFSAQQFPDLHSELNLSSLELGDSALYFCASSAGGQGVGEQYFGPGTRLTVT.